The 8 T cell receptor beta chains below were found in one sample sequenced in a study of CD8+CD57+ T cells in acquired aplastic anemia. TCR beta VDJ and CDR3 were profiled, and genomic DNA was the template. MiXCR, run by TCRdb on the reads, gives a single entry per CDR3 protein. Of 200,000 to 300,000 distinct CDR3 sequences in the sample, approximately 86% were seen once. Sequencing involved patients with CD8+CD57+ cell expansion previously shown by flow cytometry. Sequenced input: sorted CD4+, CD8+, or CD8+CD57+ T cells (not recorded which) from PBMCs. These receptors all stem from a human donor with aplastic anemia.

This chain uses TRBV9 with TRBJ2-7, with unresolved D. Germline lookup yields CDR1 SGDLS and CDR2 YYNGEE. Trimming removed 0 bases at V and 13 bases at J, with 20 bases between. The CDR3 is made up of 14 amino acids. CDR3 sequence: CASSVGSATQYFYF. CDR3 DNA: TGTGCCAGCAGCGTAGGCTCCGCTACGCAGTATTTTTACTTC.

CDR3 loop: CSVYRGLNTGELFF. The CDR3 coding sequence is TGCAGCGTTTACAGGGGATTGAACACCGGGGAGCTGTTTTTT. The rearrangement joins TRBV29-1 to TRBJ2-2; 7 nucleotides line up with TRBD1. V dropped 5 bases and J dropped 1; count of bases not matched to a gene: 4. CDR1 is SQVTM, CDR2 ANQGSEA, per germline. The length of the CDR3 is 14 residues.

The chain has TRBV5-4 and TRBJ2-1; D uncertain. V lost 2 bases, J lost 0 bases, and 9 bases lay in between. Germline V CDR1 and CDR2: SGHNT, YYREEE (reference sequence). This CDR3 spans 15 amino acids. The CDR3 loop is CASSFNRVSYNEQFF. CDR3 coding DNA: TGTGCCAGCAGCTTTAATAGGGTCTCCTACAATGAGCAGTTCTTC.

As to this clonotype: This CDR3 fails to terminate in the conserved phenylalanine or tryptophan, so it likely reflects a read error. The DNA is left out, because the CDR3 cannot be placed on it with certainty; the CDR3 is given as TCRdb lists it. The chain carries TRBV7-9 and TRBJ2-3; TRBD1 was called by the table and not checked on the DNA. The length of the CDR3 is 13 amino acids, counting both ends. The germline CDR1 and CDR2 sequences are SEHNR and FQNEAQ (reference sequence). The CDR3 loop is CASGYGGRGLEYV.

The chain carries TRBV7-9 and TRBJ1-1; 11 bases agree with TRBD1. The CDR3 has 12 residues. Germline V gives CDR1 SEHNR, CDR2 FQNEAQ (reference sequence). V gave up 11 bases and J gave up 14 bases; unmatched junction bases: 13. The DNA for the CDR3 is TGTGCCGGACAGGGGGCTAGGGCGACACAGTTCTTT. Amino acids: CAGQGARATQFF.

With regard to this clonotype: The conserved phenylalanine or tryptophan is not found at the CDR3 terminus, so this likely reflects a read error. Because the CDR3's place on the DNA is in doubt, the DNA is left out and the CDR3 is given as listed by TCRdb. J is TRBJ2-3 and V is TRBV7-6; the table calls TRBD1, which could not be checked here. Germline lookup yields CDR1 SGHVS and CDR2 FNYEAQ. The CDR3 has 12 amino acids, counting both end residues. This CDR3 reads CASSLAPGTKET.

The rearrangement uses TRBV9 and TRBJ2-7; perhaps TRBD1 as D (7 bases). This CDR3 spans 12 amino acids. Germline-derived CDR1 and CDR2 are SGDLS and YYNGEE. Trimming removed 7 bases from V and 5 bases from J, with 13 bases in between. CDR3 in amino acids: CASSQGEDEQYF. Written as DNA, the CDR3 is TGTGCCAGCTCTCAGGGGGAGGACGAGCAGTACTTC.

As for this clonotype: Because the CDR3 is missing its conserved closing phenylalanine or tryptophan, this is likely a read error. Because the CDR3's place on the DNA is in doubt, the DNA is left out and the CDR3 is given as listed by TCRdb. V usage is TRBV7-9 and J usage is TRBJ2-7; TRBD2, the D gene given by the table, was not confirmed from the DNA. Looked up from germline, CDR1 is SEHNR and CDR2 is FQNEAQ (reference sequence). The CDR3 has 13 residues if both end residues are counted. The CDR3 reads CAGQRTRETQYFG.